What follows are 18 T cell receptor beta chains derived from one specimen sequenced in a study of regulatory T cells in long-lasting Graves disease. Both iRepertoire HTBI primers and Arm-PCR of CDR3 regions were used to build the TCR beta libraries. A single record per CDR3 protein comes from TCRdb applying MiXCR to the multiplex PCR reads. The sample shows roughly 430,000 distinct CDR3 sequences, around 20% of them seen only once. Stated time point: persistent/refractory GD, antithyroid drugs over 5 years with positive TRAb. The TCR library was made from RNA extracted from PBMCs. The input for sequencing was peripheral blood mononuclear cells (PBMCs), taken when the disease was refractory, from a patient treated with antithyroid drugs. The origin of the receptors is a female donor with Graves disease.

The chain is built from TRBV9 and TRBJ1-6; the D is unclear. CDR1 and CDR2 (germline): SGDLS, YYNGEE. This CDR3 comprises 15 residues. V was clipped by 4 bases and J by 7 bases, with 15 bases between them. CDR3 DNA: TGTGCCAGCAGCCCATCGGGATCCCTAAATTCACCCCTCCACTTT. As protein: CASSPSGSLNSPLHF.

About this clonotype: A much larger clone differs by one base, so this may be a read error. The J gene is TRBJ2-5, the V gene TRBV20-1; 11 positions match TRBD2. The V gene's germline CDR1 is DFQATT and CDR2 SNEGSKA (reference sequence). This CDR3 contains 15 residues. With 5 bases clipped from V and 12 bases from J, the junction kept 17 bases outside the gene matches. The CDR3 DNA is TGCAGTGCTTTAACGCTAGCGGGAGGATCCTACGAGGAGTACTTC. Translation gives CSALTLAGGSYEEYF.

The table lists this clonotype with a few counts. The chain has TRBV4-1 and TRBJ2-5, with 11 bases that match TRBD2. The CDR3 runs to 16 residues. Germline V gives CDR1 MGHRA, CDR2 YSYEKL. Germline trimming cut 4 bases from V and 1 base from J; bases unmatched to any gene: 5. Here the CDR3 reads CASSRGLAGGQETQYF. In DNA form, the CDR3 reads TGCGCCAGCAGCCGTGGACTAGCGGGCGGCCAAGAGACCCAGTACTTC.

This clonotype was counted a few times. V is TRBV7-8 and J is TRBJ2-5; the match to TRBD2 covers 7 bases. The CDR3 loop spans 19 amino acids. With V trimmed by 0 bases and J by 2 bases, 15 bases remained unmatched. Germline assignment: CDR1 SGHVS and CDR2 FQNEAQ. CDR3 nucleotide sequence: TGTGCCAGCAGCTTAGCTTTGGCCCCTCTAGCGGAAACACAAGAGACCCAGTACTTC. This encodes CASSLALAPLAETQETQYF.

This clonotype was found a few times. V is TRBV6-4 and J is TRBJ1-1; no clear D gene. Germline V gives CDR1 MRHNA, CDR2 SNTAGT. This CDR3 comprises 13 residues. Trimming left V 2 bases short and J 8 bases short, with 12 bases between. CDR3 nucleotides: TGTGCCAGCAGTGACCCGGTTCTGGGGGAAGCTTTCTTT. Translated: CASSDPVLGEAFF.

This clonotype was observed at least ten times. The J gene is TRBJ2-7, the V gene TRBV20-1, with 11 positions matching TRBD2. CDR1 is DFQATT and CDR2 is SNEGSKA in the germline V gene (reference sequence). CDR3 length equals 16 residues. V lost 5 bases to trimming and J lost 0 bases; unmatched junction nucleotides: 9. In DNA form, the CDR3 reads TGCAGTGCTGGGCTAGCGGGAGGCGATTTCTCCTACGAGCAGTACTTC. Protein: CSAGLAGGDFSYEQYF.

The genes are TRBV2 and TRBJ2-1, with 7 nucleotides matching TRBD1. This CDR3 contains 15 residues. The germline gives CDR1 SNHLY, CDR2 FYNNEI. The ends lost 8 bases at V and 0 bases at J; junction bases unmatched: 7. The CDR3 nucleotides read TGTGCCAGCCAGCCCGGGACAGCCTCCTACAATGAGCAGTTCTTC. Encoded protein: CASQPGTASYNEQFF.

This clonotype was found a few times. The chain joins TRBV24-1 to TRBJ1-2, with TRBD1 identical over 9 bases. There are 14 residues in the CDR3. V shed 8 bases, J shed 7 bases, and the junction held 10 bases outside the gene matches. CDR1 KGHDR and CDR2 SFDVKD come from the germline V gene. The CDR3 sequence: CATNPGQGMGGYTF. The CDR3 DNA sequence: TGTGCCACCAACCCGGGACAGGGAATGGGTGGCTACACCTTC.

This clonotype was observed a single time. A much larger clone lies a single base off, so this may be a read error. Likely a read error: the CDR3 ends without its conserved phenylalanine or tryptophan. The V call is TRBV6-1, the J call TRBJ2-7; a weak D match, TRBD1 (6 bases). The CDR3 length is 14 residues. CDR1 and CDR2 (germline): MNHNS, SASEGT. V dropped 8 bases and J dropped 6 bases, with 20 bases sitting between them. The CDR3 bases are TGTGCCAGCTCACAACAGGGTAAACTGGGCGAGCAGTACTCC. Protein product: CASSQQGKLGEQYS.

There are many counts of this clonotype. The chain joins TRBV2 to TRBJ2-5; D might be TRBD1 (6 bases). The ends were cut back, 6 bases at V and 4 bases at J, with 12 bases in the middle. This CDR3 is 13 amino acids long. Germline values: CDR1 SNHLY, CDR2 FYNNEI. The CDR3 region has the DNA TGTGCCAGCAGCCGGGACAAAGGAGAGACCCAGTACTTC. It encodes CASSRDKGETQYF.

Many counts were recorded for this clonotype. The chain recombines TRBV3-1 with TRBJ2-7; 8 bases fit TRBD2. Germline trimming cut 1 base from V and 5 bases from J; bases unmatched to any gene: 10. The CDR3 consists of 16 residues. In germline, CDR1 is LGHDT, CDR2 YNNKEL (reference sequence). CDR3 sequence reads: CASSQVKAGAYHEQYF. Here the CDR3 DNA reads TGTGCCAGCAGCCAAGTGAAAGCGGGAGCCTACCACGAGCAGTACTTC.

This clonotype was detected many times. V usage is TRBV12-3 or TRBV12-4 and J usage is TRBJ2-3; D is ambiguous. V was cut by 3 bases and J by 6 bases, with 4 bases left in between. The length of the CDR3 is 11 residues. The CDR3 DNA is TGTGCCAGCAGTTTTGGCGATACGCAGTATTTT. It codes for CASSFGDTQYF.

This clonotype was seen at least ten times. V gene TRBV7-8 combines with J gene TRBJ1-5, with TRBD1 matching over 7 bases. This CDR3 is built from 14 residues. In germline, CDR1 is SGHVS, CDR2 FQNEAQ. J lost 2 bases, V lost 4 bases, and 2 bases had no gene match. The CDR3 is CASSSGTGNQPQHF. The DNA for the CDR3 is TGTGCCAGCAGCTCCGGGACAGGCAATCAGCCCCAGCATTTT. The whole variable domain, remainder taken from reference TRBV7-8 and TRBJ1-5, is GAGVSQSPRYKVAKRGQDVALRCDPISGHVSLFWYQQALGQGPEFLTYFQNEAQLDKSGLPSDRFFAERPEGSVSTLKIQRTQQEDSAVYLCASSSGTGNQPQHFGDGTRLSIL.

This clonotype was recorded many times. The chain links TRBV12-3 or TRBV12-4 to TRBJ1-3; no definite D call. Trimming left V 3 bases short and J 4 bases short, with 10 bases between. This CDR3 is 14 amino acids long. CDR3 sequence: CASSFTGFGNTIYF. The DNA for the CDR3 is TGTGCCAGCAGTTTTACTGGGTTCGGAAACACCATATATTTT.

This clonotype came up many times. CDR3 nucleotides: TGTGCCAGCAGCTTATACCAGGGGGCTGGGGAGCAGTACTTC. This encodes CASSLYQGAGEQYF. This chain links TRBV11-2 with TRBJ2-7, with TRBD1 matching over 8 bases. After removal of 2 bases from V and 7 bases from J, the junction contained 7 bases not matched to a gene. CDR3 length: 14 residues. Germline V gives CDR1 SGHAT, CDR2 FQNNGV.

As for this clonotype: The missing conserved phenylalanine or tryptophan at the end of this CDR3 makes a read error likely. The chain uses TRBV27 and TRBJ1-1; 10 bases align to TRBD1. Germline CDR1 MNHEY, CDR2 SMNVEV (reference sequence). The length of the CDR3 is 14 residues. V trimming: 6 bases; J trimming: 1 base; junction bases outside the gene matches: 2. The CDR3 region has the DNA TGTGCCAGCAGGACAGGGGGCCGGAACACTGAAGCTTTCTCT. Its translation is CASRTGGRNTEAFS.

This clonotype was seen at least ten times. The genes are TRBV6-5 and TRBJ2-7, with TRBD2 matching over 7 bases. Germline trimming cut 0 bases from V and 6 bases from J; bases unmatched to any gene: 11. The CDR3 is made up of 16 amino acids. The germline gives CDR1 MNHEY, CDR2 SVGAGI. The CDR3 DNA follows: TGTGCCAGCAGTTACTCCCTGCGGGAGCGAACTCGCGAGCAGTACTTC. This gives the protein CASSYSLRERTREQYF.

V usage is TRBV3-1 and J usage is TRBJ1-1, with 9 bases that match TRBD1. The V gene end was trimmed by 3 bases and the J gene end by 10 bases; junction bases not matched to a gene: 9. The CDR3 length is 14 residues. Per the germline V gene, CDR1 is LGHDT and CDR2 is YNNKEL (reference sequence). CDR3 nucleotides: TGTGCCAGCAGCCAGGGACAGGGCATCTCACCAGCTTTCTTT. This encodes CASSQGQGISPAFF. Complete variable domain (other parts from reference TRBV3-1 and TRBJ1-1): DTAVSQTPKYLVTQMGNDKSIKCEQNLGHDTMYWYKQDSKKFLKIMFSYNNKELIINETVPNRFSPKSPDKAHLNLHINSLELGDSAVYFCASSQGQGISPAFFGQGTRLTVV.